This entry lists 25 T cell receptor beta chains sequenced from one sample in a study of OX40 agonist ivuxolimab in advanced cancers. Data came from immunoSEQ multiplex PCR; TCRdb stores just in-frame clones and leaves some out. The table has some 86,000 clones, more than 70% seen once. Material: CD4+ or CD8+ T cells sorted from blood, obtained in a trial of the OX40 agonist ivuxolimab. The receptors were gathered from an adult with an advanced solid tumor such as melanoma, head and neck, liver or kidney cancer.

This sequence joins TRBV2 and TRBJ2-2, with D perhaps TRBD2 (6 bases). The V end was cut by 7 bases, the J end by 0 bases, with 9 bases between. The V gene's germline CDR1 is SNHLY and CDR2 FYNNEI. The CDR3 sequence is 14 residues long. DNA for the CDR3: TGTGCCAGCATGTCGGGGGCGAACACCGGGGAGCTGTTTTTT. Translating gives CASMSGANTGELFF.

The DNA for the CDR3 is TGTGCCAGTAGTGCAAGACACTGGGTCGGAGCTAACTATGGCTACACCTTC. Translated, it gives CASSARHWVGANYGYTF. The gene calls are TRBV19 and TRBJ1-2; D uncertain. Trimming removed 5 bases at V and 0 bases at J, with 19 bases between. The CDR3 extends over 17 amino acids. Germline CDR1 and CDR2: LNHDA and SQIVND (reference sequence).

This chain connects TRBV7-6 to TRBJ1-1; the D gene is possibly TRBD1 (5 bases). The germline V gene has CDR1 SGHVS and CDR2 FNYEAQ. The V and J ends lost 1 base and 4 bases respectively, with 10 bases between them. The CDR3 contains 14 residues. Here the CDR3 DNA reads TGTGCCAGCAGCTTAGGGGGCCTGGGCACTGAAGCTTTCTTT. Translating it yields CASSLGGLGTEAFF.

The V gene is TRBV30, the J gene TRBJ1-6; the match to TRBD1 covers 7 bases. After removal of 0 bases from V and 7 bases from J, the junction contained 6 bases not matched to a gene. Germline V gene data show CDR1 as GTSNPN and CDR2 as SVGIG (reference sequence). This CDR3 comprises 15 residues. The CDR3 reads CAWSVEGAENSPLHF. The CDR3, as DNA: TGTGCCTGGAGTGTGGAGGGGGCGGAGAATTCACCCCTCCACTTT.

The rearrangement uses TRBV9 and TRBJ2-5; 7 bases map to TRBD1. Germline V lookup: CDR1 SGDLS, CDR2 YYNGEE. The length of the CDR3 is 15 residues. V shed 0 bases and J 3 bases; nucleotides not matched to a gene: 5. This chain's CDR3 is CASSVEGGREETQYF. In DNA form, the CDR3 reads TGTGCCAGCAGCGTAGAAGGGGGCAGGGAAGAGACCCAGTACTTC.

The J gene is TRBJ2-6, the V gene TRBV19; D might be TRBD1 or TRBD2, each matching 6 bases. The ends were cut back, 7 bases at V and 1 base at J, with 17 bases in the middle. The CDR3 has 17 residues. The germline V gene has CDR1 LNHDA and CDR2 SQIVND (reference sequence). For the CDR3, the DNA is TGTGCCAGTATGAGAGGGGGGCTTCTATCTGGGGCCAACGTCCTGACTTTC. Translated: CASMRGGLLSGANVLTF.

The chain is built from TRBV9 and TRBJ1-5; 9 nucleotides match TRBD1. CDR1 is SGDLS and CDR2 is YYNGEE in the germline V gene. V was pared by 3 bases and J by 4 bases, with 5 bases of the junction left unmatched. The CDR3 runs to 15 residues. Written as DNA, the CDR3 is TGTGCCAGCAGCGCCGACGGGACAGGGAATCAGCCCCAGCATTTT. It is translated as CASSADGTGNQPQHF.

The rearrangement joins TRBV7-9 to TRBJ1-1, with 7 positions matching TRBD1. CDR3 length: 14 residues. Germline CDR1 reads SEHNR; CDR2 reads FQNEAQ (reference sequence). With V trimmed by 5 bases and J by 4 bases, 7 bases remained unmatched. The CDR3 DNA reads TGTGCCAGCAGCCCCGACAGGGTGTCCACTGAAGCTTTCTTT. It specifies CASSPDRVSTEAFF.

CDR3 amino acids: CASSLGATYSNQPQHF. The DNA for the CDR3 is TGTGCCAGCTCACTTGGGGCTACCTATAGCAATCAGCCCCAGCATTTT. The rearrangement links TRBV18 to TRBJ1-5, with a tentative D call TRBD1 (5 bases). Trimming removed 4 bases from V and 0 bases from J, with 13 bases in between. The CDR3 runs 16 residues. The germline gives CDR1 KGHSH, CDR2 LQKENI.

About this clone itself: Germline and junction disagree at one end, which may indicate a read error. The chain carries TRBV18 and TRBJ1-2; a weak D match, TRBD1 (6 bases). The CDR3 length is 13 residues. Germline CDR1 reads KGHSH; CDR2 reads LQKENI. The CDR3 region is CASSPQGVHGYTF. DNA for the CDR3: TGTGCCAGCTCCCCACAGGGAGTCCATGGCTACACCTTC.

The chain uses TRBV7-9 and TRBJ1-1, with TRBD1 identical over 7 bases. Germline V gene lookup returns CDR1 SEHNR and CDR2 FQNEAQ (reference sequence). The CDR3 has 16 amino acids. Trimming at V came to 2 bases and at J to 5 bases, leaving 11 bases not matched to a gene. DNA of the CDR3: TGTGCCAGCAGCTTAAAGGGAGGGGGCAATTGGACTGAAGCTTTCTTT. Its protein product is CASSLKGGGNWTEAFF.

The V gene is TRBV19, the J gene TRBJ1-1, with D unclear. CDR1 is LNHDA, CDR2 SQIVND, per germline (reference sequence). The CDR3 is made up of 18 amino acids. V dropped 8 bases and J dropped 4 bases, with 29 bases sitting between them. The CDR3 coding sequence is TGTGCCAGTCTCCCTGCCCTAGACAAGGCCCTTCGAGGCACTGAAGCTTTCTTT. Its protein is CASLPALDKALRGTEAFF.

The V gene is TRBV18, the J gene TRBJ1-1; a possible D gene is TRBD1 (5 bases). The ends were cut back, 3 bases at V and 2 bases at J, with 13 bases in the middle. The germline CDR1 and CDR2 sequences are KGHSH and LQKENI. The CDR3 is 15 amino acids. The CDR3 region has the DNA TGTGCCAGCTCACCCCCAGGGCCAGAAAACACTGAAGCTTTCTTT. Translation gives CASSPPGPENTEAFF.

V and J are TRBV9 and TRBJ1-1; 8 bases match TRBD1. Germline V gene sequence: CDR1 SGDLS, CDR2 YYNGEE. The CDR3 loop spans 17 amino acids. After removal of 4 bases from V and 0 bases from J, the junction contained 11 bases not matched to a gene. Written as DNA, the CDR3 is TGTGCCAGCAGCCCCGAACTTAAGACAGGGGTGAACACTGAAGCTTTCTTT. Translation gives CASSPELKTGVNTEAFF.

V usage is TRBV7-9 and J usage is TRBJ1-1, with D perhaps matching TRBD1 (5 bases). CDR1 is SEHNR and CDR2 is FQNEAQ in the germline V gene (reference sequence). V lost 1 base and J 3 bases, leaving 9 bases between the germline ends. CDR3 length equals 14 residues. The CDR3 region has the DNA TGTGCCAGCAGCTTAGGGCAGGGCTACACTGAAGCTTTCTTT. Its protein product is CASSLGQGYTEAFF.

This clone was picked up one time. The chain couples TRBV6-1 to TRBJ2-1; TRBD2 is a possible D gene (6 bases). The V end was cut by 7 bases, the J end by 4 bases, with 14 bases between. CDR3 length equals 14 residues. Germline CDR1 is MNHNS and CDR2 is SASEGT. CDR3 coding DNA: TGTGCCAGCACTCAATCGGGACTTTACAATGAGCAGTTCTTC. Translation gives CASTQSGLYNEQFF.

This clone was recorded many times. J is TRBJ1-2 and V is TRBV11-2, with D maybe TRBD1 (5 bases). Trimming took off 3 bases at V and 1 base at J, with 21 bases between the two ends. Germline CDR1 SGHAT, CDR2 FQNNGV. This CDR3 has 18 residues. The CDR3 region has the DNA TGTGCCAGCAGCTTTACATTCAGTTCTCAGGGATTTAACTATGGCTACACCTTC. It encodes CASSFTFSSQGFNYGYTF.

This chain joins TRBV19 and TRBJ1-6; D remains ambiguous. The CDR3 extends over 14 amino acids. Germline V gene sequence: CDR1 LNHDA, CDR2 SQIVND (reference sequence). The ends were cut back, 7 bases at V and 1 base at J, with 8 bases in the middle. The CDR3 is CASKVASYNSPLHF. The CDR3 DNA follows: TGTGCCAGTAAGGTCGCTTCCTATAATTCACCCCTCCACTTT.

This chain connects TRBV5-6 to TRBJ1-1; possibly TRBD1 for D (6 bases). Trimming took 4 bases from V and 0 from J, leaving 7 bases between them. The CDR3 is 13 residues long. The germline gives CDR1 SGHDT, CDR2 YYEEEE. CDR3 loop: CASSRTVNTEAFF. DNA for the CDR3: TGTGCCAGCAGCCGGACAGTGAACACTGAAGCTTTCTTT.

This clone was counted once. The chain is built from TRBV27 and TRBJ1-1; the D is unclear. There are 14 residues in the CDR3. Trimming left V 2 bases short and J 3 bases short, with 10 bases between. Germline V gene sequence: CDR1 MNHEY, CDR2 SMNVEV (reference sequence). The CDR3 DNA is TGTGCCAGCAGTTTAAGTTTTAGGGACACTGAAGCTTTCTTT. Translated, it gives CASSLSFRDTEAFF.

This clone has only a few counts. V and J are TRBV7-3 and TRBJ1-2; TRBD1 aligns across 12 bases. The V gene end was trimmed by 3 bases and the J gene end by 8 bases; junction bases not matched to a gene: 7. The V gene's germline CDR1 is SGHTA and CDR2 FQGTGA. The length of the CDR3 is 15 residues. CDR3 in amino acids: CASSLRGQGAEGYTF. The CDR3 DNA is TGTGCCAGCAGCTTGAGGGGACAGGGGGCGGAAGGCTACACCTTC.

The CDR3 DNA reads as TGTGCCAGCAGCTTGGAGGCTAGCCCAGGCACAGATACGCAGTATTTT. It specifies CASSLEASPGTDTQYF. V is TRBV7-9 and J is TRBJ2-3, with a weak D call TRBD2 (5 bases). The V end was cut by 3 bases, the J end by 1 base, with 14 bases between. There are 16 residues in the CDR3. The germline CDR1 and CDR2 sequences are SEHNR and FQNEAQ (reference sequence).

CDR3 DNA: TGTGCCAGCAGCCGGGGCGCCGGGACAGCCAACACCGGGGAGCTGTTTTTT. Translating gives CASSRGAGTANTGELFF. The rearrangement links TRBV11-2 to TRBJ2-2; 7 nucleotides agree with TRBD1. CDR3 size: 17 residues. J lost 2 bases, V lost 5 bases, and 11 bases had no gene match. Germline loops: CDR1 SGHAT, CDR2 FQNNGV.

This sequence joins TRBV28 and TRBJ2-1, with 10 bases that match TRBD2. The trim removed 2 bases at V and 5 bases at J, leaving 6 bases unmatched. Germline CDR1 MDHEN, CDR2 SYDVKM. The CDR3 loop spans 16 amino acids. The CDR3 is CASSLTASGSHNEQFF. In DNA form, the CDR3 reads TGTGCCAGCAGTTTAACGGCTAGCGGGAGCCACAATGAGCAGTTCTTC.

This chain uses TRBV18 with TRBJ2-1; D gene unclear. The CDR3 is 15 amino acids. Germline V lookup: CDR1 KGHSH, CDR2 LQKENI. Trimming removed 3 bases from V and 12 bases from J, with 21 bases in between. This chain's CDR3 is CASSPSVVSRMVQFF. The CDR3 DNA reads as TGTGCCAGCTCACCCTCGGTGGTATCCAGGATGGTGCAGTTCTTC. Complete variable domain (other parts from reference TRBV18 and TRBJ2-1): NAGVMQNPRHLVRRRGQEARLRCSPMKGHSHVYWYRQLPEEGLKFMVYLQKENIIDESGMPKERFSAEFPKEGPSILRIQQVVRGDSAAYFCASSPSVVSRMVQFFGPGTRLTVL.